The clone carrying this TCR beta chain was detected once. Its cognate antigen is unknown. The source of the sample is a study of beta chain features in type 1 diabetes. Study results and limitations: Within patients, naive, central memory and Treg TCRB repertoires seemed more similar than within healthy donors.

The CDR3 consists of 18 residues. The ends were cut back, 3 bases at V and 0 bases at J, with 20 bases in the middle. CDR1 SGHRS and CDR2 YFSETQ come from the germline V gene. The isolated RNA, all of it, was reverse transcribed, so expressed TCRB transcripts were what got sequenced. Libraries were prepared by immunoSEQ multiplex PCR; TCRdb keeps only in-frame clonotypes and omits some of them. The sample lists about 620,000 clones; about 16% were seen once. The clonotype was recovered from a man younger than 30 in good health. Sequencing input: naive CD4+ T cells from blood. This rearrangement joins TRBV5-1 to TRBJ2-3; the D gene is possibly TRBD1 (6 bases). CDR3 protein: CASSSSQGPGRSTDTQYF. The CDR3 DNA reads TGCGCCAGCAGCTCGTCACAGGGTCCAGGTCGTAGCACAGATACGCAGTATTTT.